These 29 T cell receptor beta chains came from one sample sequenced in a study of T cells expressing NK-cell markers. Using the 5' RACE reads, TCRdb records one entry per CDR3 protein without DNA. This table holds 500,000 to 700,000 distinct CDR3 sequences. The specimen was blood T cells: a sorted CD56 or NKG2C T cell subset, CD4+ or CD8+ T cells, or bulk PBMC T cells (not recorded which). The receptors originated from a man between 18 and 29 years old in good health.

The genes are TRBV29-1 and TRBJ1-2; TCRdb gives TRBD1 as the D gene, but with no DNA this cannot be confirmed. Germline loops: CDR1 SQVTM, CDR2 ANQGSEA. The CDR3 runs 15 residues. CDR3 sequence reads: CSVPGTGRANYGYTF.

This CDR3 reads CASSPPLTGREKLFF. V is TRBV18 and J is TRBJ1-4; TCRdb gives TRBD1 as the D gene, but with no DNA this cannot be confirmed. The CDR3 sequence is 15 residues long. Germline loops: CDR1 KGHSH, CDR2 LQKENI.

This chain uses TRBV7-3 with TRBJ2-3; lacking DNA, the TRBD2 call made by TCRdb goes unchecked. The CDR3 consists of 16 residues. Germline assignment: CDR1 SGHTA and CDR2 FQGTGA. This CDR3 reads CASSSGTSGKTDTQYF.

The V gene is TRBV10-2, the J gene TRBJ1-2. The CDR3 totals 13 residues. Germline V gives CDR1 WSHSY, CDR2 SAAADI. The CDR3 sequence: CASRDSPNYGYTF.

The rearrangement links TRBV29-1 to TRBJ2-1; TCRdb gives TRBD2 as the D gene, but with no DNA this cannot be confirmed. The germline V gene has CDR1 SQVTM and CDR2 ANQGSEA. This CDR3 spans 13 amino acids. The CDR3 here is CSAGLAGGPPGFF.

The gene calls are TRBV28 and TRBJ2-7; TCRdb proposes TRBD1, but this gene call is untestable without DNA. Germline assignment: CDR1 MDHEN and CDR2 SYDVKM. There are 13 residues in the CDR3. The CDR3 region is CASSGTGTIEQYF.

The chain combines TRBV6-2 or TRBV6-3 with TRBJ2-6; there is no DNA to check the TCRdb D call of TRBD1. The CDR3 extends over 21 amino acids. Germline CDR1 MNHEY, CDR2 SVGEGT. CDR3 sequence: CASSLGLGQGQKRRGANVLTF.

CDR3: CASSWTGGKATNEKLFF. J is TRBJ1-4 and V is TRBV5-1; TCRdb gives TRBD1 as the D gene, but with no DNA this cannot be confirmed. The CDR3 loop spans 17 amino acids. Germline V CDR1 and CDR2: SGHRS, YFSETQ.

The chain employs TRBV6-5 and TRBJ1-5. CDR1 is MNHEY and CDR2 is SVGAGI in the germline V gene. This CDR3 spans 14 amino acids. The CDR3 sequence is CASSYNDWDQPQHF.

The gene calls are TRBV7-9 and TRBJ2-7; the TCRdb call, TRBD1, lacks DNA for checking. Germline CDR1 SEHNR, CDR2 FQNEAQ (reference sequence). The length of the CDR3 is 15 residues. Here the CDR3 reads CASSYKPQGYYEQYF. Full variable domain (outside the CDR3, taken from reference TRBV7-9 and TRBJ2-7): DTGVSQNPRHKITKRGQNVTFRCDPISEHNRLYWYRQTLGQGPEFLTYFQNEAQLEKSRLLSDRFSAERPKGSFSTLEIQRTEQGDSAMYLCASSYKPQGYYEQYFGPGTRLTVT.

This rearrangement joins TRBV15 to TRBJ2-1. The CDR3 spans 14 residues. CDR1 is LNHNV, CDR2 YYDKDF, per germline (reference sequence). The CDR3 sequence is CATSRDLYGVEQFF.

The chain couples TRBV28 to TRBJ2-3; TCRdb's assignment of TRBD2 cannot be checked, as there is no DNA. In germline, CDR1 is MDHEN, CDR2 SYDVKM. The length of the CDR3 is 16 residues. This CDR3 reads CASSISLAGGPDTQYF. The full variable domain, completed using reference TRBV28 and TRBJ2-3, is DVKVTQSSRYLVKRTGEKVFLECVQDMDHENMFWYRQDPGLGLRLIYFSYDVKMKEKGDIPEGYSVSREKKERFSLILESASTNQTSMYLCASSISLAGGPDTQYFGPGTRLTVL.

CDR3 in amino acids: CASSLRAGANVLTF. This sequence joins TRBV12-3 or TRBV12-4 and TRBJ2-6. The CDR3 totals 14 residues.

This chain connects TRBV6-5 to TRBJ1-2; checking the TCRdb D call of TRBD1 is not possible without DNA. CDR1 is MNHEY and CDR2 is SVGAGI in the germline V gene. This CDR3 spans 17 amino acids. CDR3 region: CASSYGKGDGGNYGYTF.

The chain's CDR3 is CASSQRHAGSSYEQYF. J is TRBJ2-7 and V is TRBV7-2. Germline values: CDR1 SGHTA, CDR2 FQGNSA. The CDR3 loop spans 16 amino acids.

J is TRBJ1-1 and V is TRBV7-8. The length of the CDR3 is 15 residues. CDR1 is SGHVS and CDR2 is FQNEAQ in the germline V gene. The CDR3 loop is CASSFQPNVGTEAFF.

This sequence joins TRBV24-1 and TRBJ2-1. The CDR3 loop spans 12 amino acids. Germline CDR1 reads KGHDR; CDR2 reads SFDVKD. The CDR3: CATSDPNNEQFF.

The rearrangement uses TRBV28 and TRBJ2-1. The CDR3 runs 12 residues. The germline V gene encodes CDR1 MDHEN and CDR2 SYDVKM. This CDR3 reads CASSLSVLEQFF.

Here the CDR3 reads CASSLSVGGDEQFF. The rearrangement uses TRBV12-3 or TRBV12-4 and TRBJ2-1; the D call of TRBD2 rests on TCRdb alone, since no DNA is present to check it. This CDR3 spans 14 amino acids.

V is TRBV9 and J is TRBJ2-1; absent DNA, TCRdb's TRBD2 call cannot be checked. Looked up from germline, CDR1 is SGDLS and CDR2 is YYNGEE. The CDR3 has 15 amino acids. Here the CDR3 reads CASSALGLAANEQFF.

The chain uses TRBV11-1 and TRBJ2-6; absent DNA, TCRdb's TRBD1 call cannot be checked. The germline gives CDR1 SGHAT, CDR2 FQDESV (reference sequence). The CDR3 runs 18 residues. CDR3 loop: CASSLGQGLGSGANVLTF.

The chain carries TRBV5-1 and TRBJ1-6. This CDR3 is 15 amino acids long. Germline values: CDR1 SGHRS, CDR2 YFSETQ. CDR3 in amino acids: CASSLDPVRDSPLHF.

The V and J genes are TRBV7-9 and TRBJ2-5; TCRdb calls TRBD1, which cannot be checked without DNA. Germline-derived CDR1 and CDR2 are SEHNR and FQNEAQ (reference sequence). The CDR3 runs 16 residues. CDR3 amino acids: CASSLPQGGKQETQYF.

The CDR3 sequence: CASNAGGPGNEQFF. This chain joins TRBV19 and TRBJ2-1; the D gene TCRdb calls, TRBD2, cannot be checked with no DNA. The CDR3 has 14 residues. CDR1 and CDR2 from the germline V gene are LNHDA and SQIVND (reference sequence).

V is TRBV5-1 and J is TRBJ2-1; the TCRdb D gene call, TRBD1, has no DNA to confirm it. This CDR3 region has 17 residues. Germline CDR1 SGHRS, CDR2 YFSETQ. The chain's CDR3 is CASRKSTGGQQYNEQFF.

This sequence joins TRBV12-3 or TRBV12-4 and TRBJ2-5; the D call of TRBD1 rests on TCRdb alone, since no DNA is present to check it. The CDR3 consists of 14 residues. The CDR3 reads CASRPRGRQETQYF.

The CDR3 here is CASSRAGLAENTDTQYF. The J gene is TRBJ2-3, the V gene TRBV12-3 or TRBV12-4; the D gene TCRdb calls, TRBD2, cannot be checked with no DNA. CDR3 length: 17 residues.

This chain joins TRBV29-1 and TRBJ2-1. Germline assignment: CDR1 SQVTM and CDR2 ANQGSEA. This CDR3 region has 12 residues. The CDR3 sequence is CSVDRGQYEQFF.

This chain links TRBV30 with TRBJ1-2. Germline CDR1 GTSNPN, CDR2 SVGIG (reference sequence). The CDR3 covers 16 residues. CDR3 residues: CAWRRRAPTRNYGYTF.